This T cell receptor (beta chain) was observed in a study of blood T cell repertoires in COVID-19. The overall study: Samples representing acute and convalescent COVID-19 were sourced from the United States, Italy and Spain. From T cells, B-cell-depleted T cells, or PBMCs came the material, which was cDNA or gDNA.

In the authors' workflow: Quantification of nucleated cells was approximated via reference gene primer amplification. Sequenced by immunoSEQ multiplex PCR; TCRdb stores in-frame clones only, minus some. Clone size and the V and J calls come from that table; the DNA yielded D and trimming. Among roughly 280,000 clones listed, around 90% were seen once. V gave up 6 bases and J gave up 5 bases; unmatched junction bases: 13. Germline V gene lookup returns CDR1 SGHRS and CDR2 YFSETQ. The CDR3 contains 16 residues. The TCR comes from a woman aged 45-59 years who had recovered from COVID-19. Input material: peripheral blood. The rearrangement links TRBV5-1 to TRBJ2-2; 7 positions agree with TRBD1. The CDR3 sequence: CASTLATGPGTGELFF. CDR3 bases: TGCGCCAGCACCCTTGCGACAGGGCCGGGGACCGGGGAGCTGTTTTTT.